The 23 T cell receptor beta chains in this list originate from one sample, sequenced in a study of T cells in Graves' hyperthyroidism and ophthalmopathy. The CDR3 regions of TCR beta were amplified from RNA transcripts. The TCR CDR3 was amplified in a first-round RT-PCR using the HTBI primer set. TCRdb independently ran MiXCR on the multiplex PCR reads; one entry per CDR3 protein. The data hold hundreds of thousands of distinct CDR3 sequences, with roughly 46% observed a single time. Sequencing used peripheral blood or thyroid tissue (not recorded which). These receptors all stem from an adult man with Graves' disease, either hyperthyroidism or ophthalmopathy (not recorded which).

CDR3 sequence (DNA): TGTGCCACCAGCAGGGGGTACGGGGGCCCCAACACTGAAGCTTTCTTT. Translation gives CATSRGYGGPNTEAFF. The chain couples TRBV15 to TRBJ1-1; D is perhaps TRBD1 (6 bases). The CDR3 consists of 16 residues. Trimming took off 3 bases at V and 2 bases at J, with 16 bases between the two ends. Per the germline V gene, CDR1 is LNHNV and CDR2 is YYDKDF (reference sequence).

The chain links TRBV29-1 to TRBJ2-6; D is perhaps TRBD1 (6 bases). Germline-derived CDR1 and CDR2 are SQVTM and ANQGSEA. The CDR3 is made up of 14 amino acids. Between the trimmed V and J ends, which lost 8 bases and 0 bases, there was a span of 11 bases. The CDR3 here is CSLDSISGANVLTF. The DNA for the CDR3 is TGCAGCTTGGACAGTATCTCTGGGGCCAACGTCCTGACTTTC.

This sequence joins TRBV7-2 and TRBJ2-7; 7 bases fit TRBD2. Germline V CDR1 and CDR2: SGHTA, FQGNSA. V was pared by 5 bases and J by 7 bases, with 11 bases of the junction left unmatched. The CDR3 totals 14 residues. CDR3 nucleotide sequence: TGTGCCAGCAGCCAGAGGGAGGGAGCCGGGGAGCAGTACTTC. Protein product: CASSQREGAGEQYF.

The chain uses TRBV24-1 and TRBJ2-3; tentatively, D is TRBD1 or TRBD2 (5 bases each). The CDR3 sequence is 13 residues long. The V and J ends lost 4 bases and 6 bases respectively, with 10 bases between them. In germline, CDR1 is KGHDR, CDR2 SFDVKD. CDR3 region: CATSDPGADTQYF. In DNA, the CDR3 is TGTGCCACCAGTGACCCCGGGGCGGATACGCAGTATTTT.

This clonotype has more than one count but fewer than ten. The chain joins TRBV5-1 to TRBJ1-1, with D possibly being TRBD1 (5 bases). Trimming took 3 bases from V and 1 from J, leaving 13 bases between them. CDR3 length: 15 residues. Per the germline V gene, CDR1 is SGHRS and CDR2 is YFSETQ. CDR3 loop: CASSSERQWNTEAFF. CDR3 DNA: TGCGCCAGCAGCTCCGAAAGACAGTGGAACACTGAAGCTTTCTTT.

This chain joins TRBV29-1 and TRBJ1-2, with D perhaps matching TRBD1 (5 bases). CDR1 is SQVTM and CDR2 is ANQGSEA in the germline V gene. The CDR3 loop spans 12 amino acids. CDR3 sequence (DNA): TGCAGGTTGGGGCAGTCGGACTATGGCTACACCTTC. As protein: CRLGQSDYGYTF.

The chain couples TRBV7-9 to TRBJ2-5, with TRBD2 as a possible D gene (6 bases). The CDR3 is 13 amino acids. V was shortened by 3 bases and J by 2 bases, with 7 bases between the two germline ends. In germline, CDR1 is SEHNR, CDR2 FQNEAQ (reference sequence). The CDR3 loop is CASSFREQETQYF. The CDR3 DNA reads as TGTGCCAGCAGCTTCCGGGAGCAAGAGACCCAGTACTTC.

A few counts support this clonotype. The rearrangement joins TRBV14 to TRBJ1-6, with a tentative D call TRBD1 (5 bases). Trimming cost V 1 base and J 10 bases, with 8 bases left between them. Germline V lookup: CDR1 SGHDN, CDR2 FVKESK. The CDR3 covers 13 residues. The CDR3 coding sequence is TGTGCCAGCAGCCAAGGCAGGGTGTCACCCCTCCACTTT. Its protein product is CASSQGRVSPLHF.

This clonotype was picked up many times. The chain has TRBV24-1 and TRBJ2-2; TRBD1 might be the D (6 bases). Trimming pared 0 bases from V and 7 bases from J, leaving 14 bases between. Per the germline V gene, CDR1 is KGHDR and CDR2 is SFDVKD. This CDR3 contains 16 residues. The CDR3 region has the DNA TGTGCCACCAGTGATTTGGGCGACCAGGGGCGCGGGGAGCTGTTTTTT. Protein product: CATSDLGDQGRGELFF.

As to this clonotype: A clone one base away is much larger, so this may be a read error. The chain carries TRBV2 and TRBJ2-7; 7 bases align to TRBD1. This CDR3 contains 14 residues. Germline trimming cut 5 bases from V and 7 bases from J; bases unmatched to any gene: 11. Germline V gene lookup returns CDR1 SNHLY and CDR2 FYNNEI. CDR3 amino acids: CASSMGRGMGEQYF. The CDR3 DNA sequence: TGTGCCAGCAGTATGGGCAGGGGGATGGGAGAGCAGTACTTC.

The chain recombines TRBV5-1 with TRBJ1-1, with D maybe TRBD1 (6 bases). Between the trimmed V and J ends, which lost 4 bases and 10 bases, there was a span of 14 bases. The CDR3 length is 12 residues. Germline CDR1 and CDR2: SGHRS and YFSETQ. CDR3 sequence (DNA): TGCGCCAGCAGCCCCTTACCAGGGGCAGCTTTCTTT. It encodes CASSPLPGAAFF.

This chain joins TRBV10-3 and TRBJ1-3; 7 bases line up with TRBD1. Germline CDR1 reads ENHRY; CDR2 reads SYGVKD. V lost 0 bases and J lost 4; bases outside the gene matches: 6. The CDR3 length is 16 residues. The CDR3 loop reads CAISESGGLSGNTIYF. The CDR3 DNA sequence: TGTGCCATCAGTGAGTCAGGGGGCCTGTCAGGAAACACCATATATTTT.

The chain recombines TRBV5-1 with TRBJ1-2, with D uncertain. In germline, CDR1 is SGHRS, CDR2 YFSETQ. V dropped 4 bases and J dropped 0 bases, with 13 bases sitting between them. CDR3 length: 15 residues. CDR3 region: CASSQGSPSNYGYTF. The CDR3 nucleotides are TGCGCCAGCAGCCAAGGGTCTCCTTCTAACTATGGCTACACCTTC.

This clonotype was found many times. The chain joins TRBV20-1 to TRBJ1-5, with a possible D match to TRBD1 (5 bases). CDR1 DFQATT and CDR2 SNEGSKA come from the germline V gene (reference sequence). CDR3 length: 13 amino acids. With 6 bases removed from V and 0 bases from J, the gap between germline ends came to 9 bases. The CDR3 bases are TGCAGTGCAAGACAGAGTAGCAATCAGCCCCAGCATTTT. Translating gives CSARQSSNQPQHF.

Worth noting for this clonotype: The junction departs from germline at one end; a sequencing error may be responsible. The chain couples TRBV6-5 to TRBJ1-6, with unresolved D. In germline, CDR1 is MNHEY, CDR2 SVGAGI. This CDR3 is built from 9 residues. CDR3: CASSYQWEF. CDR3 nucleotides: TGTGCCAGCAGTTACCAGTGGGAGTTT.

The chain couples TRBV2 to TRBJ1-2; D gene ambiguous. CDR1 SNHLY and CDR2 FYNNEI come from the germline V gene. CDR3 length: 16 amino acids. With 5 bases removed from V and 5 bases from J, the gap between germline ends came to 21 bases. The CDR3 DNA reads TGTGCCAGCAGTTTACGCGTGCGGGGAATTTGGTATGGCTACACCTTC. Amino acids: CASSLRVRGIWYGYTF.

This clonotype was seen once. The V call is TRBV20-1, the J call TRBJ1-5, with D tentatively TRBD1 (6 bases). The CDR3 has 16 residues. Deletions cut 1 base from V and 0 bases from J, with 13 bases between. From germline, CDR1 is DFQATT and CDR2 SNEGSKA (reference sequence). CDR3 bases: TGCAGTGCTAGAGGTCGCACAGGGTATAGCAATCAGCCCCAGCATTTT. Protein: CSARGRTGYSNQPQHF.

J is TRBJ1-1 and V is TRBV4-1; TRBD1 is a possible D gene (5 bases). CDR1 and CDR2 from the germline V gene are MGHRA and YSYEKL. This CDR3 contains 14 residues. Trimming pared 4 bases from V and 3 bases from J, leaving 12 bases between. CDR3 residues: CASSRGWRDTEAFF. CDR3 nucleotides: TGCGCCAGCAGCCGGGGGTGGAGGGACACTGAAGCTTTCTTT.

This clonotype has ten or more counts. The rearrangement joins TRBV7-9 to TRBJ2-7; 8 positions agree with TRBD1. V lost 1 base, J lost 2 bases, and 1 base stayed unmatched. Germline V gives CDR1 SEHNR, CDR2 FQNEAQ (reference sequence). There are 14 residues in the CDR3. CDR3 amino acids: CASSLEGQAYEQYF. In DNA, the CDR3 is TGTGCCAGCAGCTTAGAGGGACAGGCCTACGAGCAGTACTTC.

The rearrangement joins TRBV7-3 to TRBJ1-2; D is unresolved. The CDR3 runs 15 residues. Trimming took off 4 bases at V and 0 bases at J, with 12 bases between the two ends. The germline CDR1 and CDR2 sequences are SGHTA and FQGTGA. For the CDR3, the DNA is TGTGCCAGCAGCTCCAGAATGGAGGCTAACTATGGCTACACCTTC. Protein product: CASSSRMEANYGYTF.

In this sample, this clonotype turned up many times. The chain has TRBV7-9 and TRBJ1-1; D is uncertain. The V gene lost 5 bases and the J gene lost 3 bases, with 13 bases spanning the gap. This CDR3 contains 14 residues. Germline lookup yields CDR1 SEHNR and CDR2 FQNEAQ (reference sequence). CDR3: CASSNDGGYTEAFF. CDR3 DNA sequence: TGTGCCAGCAGCAATGACGGAGGCTACACTGAAGCTTTCTTT.

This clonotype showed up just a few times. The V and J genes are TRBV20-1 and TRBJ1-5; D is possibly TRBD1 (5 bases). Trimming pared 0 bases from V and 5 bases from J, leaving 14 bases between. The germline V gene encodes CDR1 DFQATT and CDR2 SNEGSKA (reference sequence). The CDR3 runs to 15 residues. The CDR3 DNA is TGCAGTGCTAGAGACCAGGACGGGACTTATCAGCCCCAGCATTTT. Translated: CSARDQDGTYQPQHF.

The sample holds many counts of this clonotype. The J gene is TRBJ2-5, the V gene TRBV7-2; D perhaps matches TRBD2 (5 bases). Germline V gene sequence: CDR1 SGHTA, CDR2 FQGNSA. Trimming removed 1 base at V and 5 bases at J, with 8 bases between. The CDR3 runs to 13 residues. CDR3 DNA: TGTGCCAGCAGCTTAGGTTGGGAGGAGACCCAGTACTTC. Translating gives CASSLGWEETQYF.